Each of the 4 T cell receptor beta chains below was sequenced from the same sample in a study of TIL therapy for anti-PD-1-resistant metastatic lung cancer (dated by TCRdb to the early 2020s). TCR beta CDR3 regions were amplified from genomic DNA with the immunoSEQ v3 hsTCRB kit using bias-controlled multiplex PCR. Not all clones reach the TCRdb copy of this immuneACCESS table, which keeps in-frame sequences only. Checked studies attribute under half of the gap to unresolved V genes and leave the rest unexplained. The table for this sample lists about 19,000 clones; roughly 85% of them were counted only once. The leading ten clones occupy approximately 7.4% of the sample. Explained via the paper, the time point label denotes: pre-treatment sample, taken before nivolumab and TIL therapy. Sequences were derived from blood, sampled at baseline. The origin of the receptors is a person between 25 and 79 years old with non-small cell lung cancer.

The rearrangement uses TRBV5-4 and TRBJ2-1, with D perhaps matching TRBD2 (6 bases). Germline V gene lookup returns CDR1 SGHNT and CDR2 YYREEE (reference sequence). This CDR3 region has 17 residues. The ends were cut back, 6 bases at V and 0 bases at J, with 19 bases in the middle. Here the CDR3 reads CASTTPGGLSSYNEQFF. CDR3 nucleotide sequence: TGTGCCAGCACTACTCCCGGGGGACTGAGCTCCTACAATGAGCAGTTCTTC.

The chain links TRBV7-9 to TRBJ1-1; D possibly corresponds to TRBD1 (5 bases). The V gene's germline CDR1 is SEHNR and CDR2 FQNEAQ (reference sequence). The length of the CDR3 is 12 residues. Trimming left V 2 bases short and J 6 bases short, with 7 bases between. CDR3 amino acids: CASSLWGSEAFF. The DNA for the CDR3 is TGTGCCAGCAGCTTATGGGGCTCTGAAGCTTTCTTT.

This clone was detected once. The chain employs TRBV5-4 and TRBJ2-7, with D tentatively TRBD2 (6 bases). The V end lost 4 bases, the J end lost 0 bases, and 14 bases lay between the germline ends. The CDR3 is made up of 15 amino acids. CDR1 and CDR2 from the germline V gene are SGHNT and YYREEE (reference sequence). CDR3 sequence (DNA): TGTGCCAGCAGCCATGGACGGGAGAGCTCCTACGAGCAGTACTTC. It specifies CASSHGRESSYEQYF. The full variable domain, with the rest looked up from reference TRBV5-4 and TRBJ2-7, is ETGVTQSPTHLIKTRGQQVTLRCSSQSGHNTVSWYQQALGQGPQFIFQYYREEENGRGNFPPRFSGLQFPNYSSELNVNALELDDSALYLCASSHGRESSYEQYFGPGTRLTVT.

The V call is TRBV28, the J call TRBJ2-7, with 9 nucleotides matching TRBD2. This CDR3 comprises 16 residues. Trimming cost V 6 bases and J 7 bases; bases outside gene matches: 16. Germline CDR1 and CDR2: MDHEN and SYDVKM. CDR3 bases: TGTGCCAGCAGCCTCGGGGAACTAGCGGGCCTGCATGAGCAGTACTTC. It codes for CASSLGELAGLHEQYF.